The 4 T cell receptor beta chains listed next were all sequenced from one sample in a study of blood T cells in healthy people across ages. Primed by a sample-barcoded 5' primer and a J-beta primer mix, a second PCR proceeded for about 7 to 11 cycles. TCRdb redid the calling of the 5' RACE reads with MiXCR, one entry per CDR3 protein. The table records 630,000 or so distinct CDR3 sequences, approximately 31% of them present only once. Sequenced sample: blood. These receptors all come from a woman aged 80 or older in good health.

The genes are TRBV7-9 and TRBJ2-1; maybe TRBD2 (7 bases). The CDR3 extends over 18 amino acids. Germline V gene sequence: CDR1 SEHNR, CDR2 FQNEAQ (reference sequence). Trimming stripped 5 bases from V and 3 bases from J, with 23 bases between. The CDR3 is CASSIGGQGTTLYNEQFF. In nucleotides, the CDR3 is TGTGCCAGCAGCATTGGGGGGCAGGGGACTACACTCTACAATGAGCAGTTCTTC.

This chain connects TRBV4-1 to TRBJ1-4; D gene ambiguous. The CDR3 loop spans 17 amino acids. Germline V CDR1 and CDR2: MGHRA, YSYEKL. Trimming stripped 2 bases from V and 4 bases from J, with 17 bases between. The CDR3, as DNA: TGCGCCAGCAGCCAACCTAGGGATGGGTCGAATAATGAAAAACTGTTTTTT. Encoded protein: CASSQPRDGSNNEKLFF.

This clonotype was picked up many times. The rearrangement joins TRBV5-5 to TRBJ2-6, with 8 bases that match TRBD1. Unmatched junction bases numbered 10, after V lost 5 bases and J lost 0 bases. The CDR3 contains 18 residues. From germline, CDR1 is SGHKS and CDR2 YYEKEE (reference sequence). CDR3 bases: TGTGCCAGCAGTTTCTCCGGGACAGGTCACTCTGGGGCCAACGTCCTGACTTTC. As protein: CASSFSGTGHSGANVLTF.

By share, this clonotype ranks as medium-sized. This chain connects TRBV18 to TRBJ2-3; D gene uncertain. CDR1 and CDR2 from the germline V gene are KGHSH and LQKENI. The length of the CDR3 is 17 residues. V gave up 0 bases and J gave up 1 base, with 14 bases separating them. The CDR3 DNA reads as TGTGCCAGCTCACCACCGAGTGGACGGGCGCGCACAGATACGCAGTATTTT. Translation gives CASSPPSGRARTDTQYF.